The 27 T cell receptor beta chains listed next were all sequenced from one sample in a study of long-term antiretroviral therapy in people with HIV. Survey-level resolution applied to immunoSEQ assay v3.0. The assay was immunoSEQ multiplex PCR, and TCRdb's table has in-frame clones only and misses some. The table records over 35,000 clones, approximately 79% of them present only once. The sequencing here drew on unsorted PBMCs, taken 1.5 years after starting antiretroviral therapy. All receptors derive from a man in his late teens or twenties with HIV.

The gene calls are TRBV5-1 and TRBJ1-1, with 7 bases lining up with TRBD1. V trimming: 0 bases; J trimming: 6 bases; junction bases outside the gene matches: 5. The CDR3 totals 14 residues. Looked up from germline, CDR1 is SGHRS and CDR2 is YFSETQ. The CDR3 loop is CASSLEQGIAEAFF. CDR3 DNA sequence: TGCGCCAGCAGCTTGGAACAGGGGATAGCTGAAGCTTTCTTT.

The chain uses TRBV15 and TRBJ2-1; D assignment may be TRBD1 or TRBD2 (5 bases each). CDR1 and CDR2 (germline): LNHNV, YYDKDF (reference sequence). The CDR3 runs 15 residues. V was trimmed by 5 bases and J by 4 bases, leaving 15 bases between them. This chain's CDR3 is CATSPLRGEYNEQFF. CDR3 in DNA: TGTGCCACCAGCCCCTTGAGGGGTGAATACAATGAGCAGTTCTTC.

V gene TRBV2 combines with J gene TRBJ2-7; no clear D gene. V lost 7 bases and J lost 6, with 16 bases in between. The CDR3 runs to 13 residues. The germline V gene encodes CDR1 SNHLY and CDR2 FYNNEI. CDR3 sequence (DNA): TGTGCCAGCACGCCTCTGGGGTCGGCCGAGCAGTACTTC. Its translation is CASTPLGSAEQYF.

The chain is built from TRBV23-1 and TRBJ1-2, with 9 positions matching TRBD1. TRBV23-1 is filed as an ORF, its function uncertain. The CDR3 extends over 14 amino acids. The ends lost 6 bases at V and 1 base at J; junction bases unmatched: 3. The CDR3 is CASRGTGLNYGYTF. The CDR3 nucleotides are TGCGCCAGCAGAGGGACAGGGCTTAACTATGGCTACACCTTC.

This clone has just a few counts. The rearrangement joins TRBV30 to TRBJ1-2; 7 nucleotides align to TRBD1. CDR3 length equals 14 residues. J gave up 5 bases and V 8 bases, and 14 bases lay outside the gene matches. Germline V gene data show CDR1 as GTSNPN and CDR2 as SVGIG (reference sequence). The CDR3 here is CARAATGHNYGYTF. The CDR3, as DNA: TGTGCCCGGGCCGCGACAGGGCACAATTATGGCTACACCTTC.

The gene calls are TRBV28 and TRBJ1-2; D gene unclear. The CDR3 runs to 13 residues. With 5 bases removed from V and 2 bases from J, the gap between germline ends came to 9 bases. Looked up from germline, CDR1 is MDHEN and CDR2 is SYDVKM. The CDR3 loop reads CASSEGFNYGYTF. The CDR3 DNA sequence: TGTGCCAGCAGTGAAGGATTCAACTATGGCTACACCTTC.

The J gene is TRBJ1-4, the V gene TRBV28; unclear D gene. Trimming removed 6 bases at V and 8 bases at J, with 10 bases between. CDR3 length: 12 amino acids. Germline loops: CDR1 MDHEN, CDR2 SYDVKM. The DNA for the CDR3 is TGTGCCAGCAGCGACCCCCAGGAAAAACTGTTTTTT. Translated, it gives CASSDPQEKLFF.

The chain is built from TRBV2 and TRBJ1-4; 9 bases are shared with TRBD1. Trimming cost V 5 bases and J 7 bases; bases outside gene matches: 8. The CDR3 is made up of 15 amino acids. Per germline, CDR1 SNHLY and CDR2 FYNNEI. Written as DNA, the CDR3 is TGTGCCAGCAGTTCCGGGACAGGGTTTGGTGAAAAACTGTTTTTT. This sequence encodes CASSSGTGFGEKLFF.

This sequence joins TRBV18 and TRBJ2-3, with 9 nucleotides matching TRBD1. The CDR3 sequence is 16 residues long. The J segment lost 3 bases and the V segment lost 6 bases, leaving 10 bases of the junction unmatched. The V gene's germline CDR1 is KGHSH and CDR2 LQKENI. The CDR3 bases are TGTGCCAGCTCCCGACAGGGGGTAAGCTGGACAGATACGCAGTATTTT. Translation gives CASSRQGVSWTDTQYF.

The chain joins TRBV25-1 to TRBJ2-5; 8 nucleotides align to TRBD1. Germline assignment: CDR1 MGHDK and CDR2 SYGVNS. Germline trimming cut 4 bases from V and 0 bases from J; bases unmatched to any gene: 10. This CDR3 has 17 residues. Here the CDR3 DNA reads TGTGCCAGCAGTGGCCCTGACAGGGGCTCTTACCAAGAGACCCAGTACTTC. Protein sequence: CASSGPDRGSYQETQYF. Complete variable domain (other parts from reference TRBV25-1 and TRBJ2-5): EADIYQTPRYLVIGTGKKITLECSQTMGHDKMYWYQQDPGMELHLIHYSYGVNSTEKGDLSSESTVSRIRTEHFPLTLESARPSHTSQYLCASSGPDRGSYQETQYFGPGTRLLVL.

V gene TRBV7-9 combines with J gene TRBJ1-1; D not resolved. Germline loops: CDR1 SEHNR, CDR2 FQNEAQ (reference sequence). V lost 5 bases to trimming and J lost 2 bases, with 12 bases between them. CDR3 length: 14 residues. Here the CDR3 DNA reads TGTGCCAGCAGCGGACGCGGGGATAACACTGAAGCTTTCTTT. Its translation: CASSGRGDNTEAFF. Based on the CDR3 plus reference TRBV7-9 and TRBJ1-1, the full variable domain is DTGVSQNPRHKITKRGQNVTFRCDPISEHNRLYWYRQTLGQGPEFLTYFQNEAQLEKSRLLSDRFSAERPKGSFSTLEIQRTEQGDSAMYLCASSGRGDNTEAFFGQGTRLTVV.

The chain joins TRBV28 to TRBJ1-3; D unclear. V lost 6 bases and J lost 0, with 15 bases in between. From germline, CDR1 is MDHEN and CDR2 SYDVKM. This CDR3 spans 16 amino acids. The CDR3 coding sequence is TGTGCCAGCAGCCCAGGACTGTTACACTCTGGAAACACCATATATTTT. It encodes CASSPGLLHSGNTIYF. Looking up the rest from reference TRBV28 and TRBJ1-3 gives the full variable domain: DVKVTQSSRYLVKRTGEKVFLECVQDMDHENMFWYRQDPGLGLRLIYFSYDVKMKEKGDIPEGYSVSREKKERFSLILESASTNQTSMYLCASSPGLLHSGNTIYFGEGSWLTVV.

The J gene is TRBJ1-5, the V gene TRBV5-8; no definite D call. Trimming removed 0 bases from V and 3 bases from J, with 7 bases in between. Germline CDR1 is SGHTS and CDR2 is YDEGEE. The CDR3 is 14 residues long. Here the CDR3 DNA reads TGTGCCAGCAGCTTGGTGGGGAACAATCAGCCCCAGCATTTT. Its protein product is CASSLVGNNQPQHF.

The CDR3 is CASSYIAGEKETQYF. The CDR3 bases are TGTGCCAGCAGTTATATAGCGGGAGAGAAAGAGACCCAGTACTTC. V gene TRBV6-5 combines with J gene TRBJ2-5, with 9 bases fitting TRBD2. Germline CDR1 is MNHEY and CDR2 is SVGAGI. J was trimmed by 3 bases and V by 3 bases; bases with no gene match: 5. This CDR3 region has 15 residues.

This clone is termed medium-sized. The V gene is TRBV19, the J gene TRBJ1-5, with D hard to call. The CDR3 runs to 15 residues. The V end was cut by 4 bases, the J end by 2 bases, with 12 bases between. CDR1 and CDR2 (germline): LNHDA, SQIVND (reference sequence). CDR3 protein: CASSTREGGNQPQHF. The CDR3 DNA is TGTGCCAGTAGTACTAGGGAAGGTGGCAATCAGCCCCAGCATTTT.

The chain recombines TRBV4-2 with TRBJ1-4; no clear D gene. Trimming removed 0 bases at V and 7 bases at J, with 15 bases between. Looked up from germline, CDR1 is LGHNA and CDR2 is YNFKEQ. This CDR3 comprises 16 residues. The DNA for the CDR3 is TGTGCCAGCAGCCAAGATCCCAGGCTACCTAGTGAAAAACTGTTTTTT. Its protein product is CASSQDPRLPSEKLFF.

The rearrangement joins TRBV9 to TRBJ2-1; 11 nucleotides agree with TRBD1. This CDR3 contains 16 residues. Looked up from germline, CDR1 is SGDLS and CDR2 is YYNGEE. The junction had 11 bases not matched to a gene; V was cut back by 3 bases and J by 9 bases. CDR3 nucleotides: TGTGCCAGCAGCGCCTGCGGGACAGGGGGACGTTGTGAGCAGTTCTTC. Translated, it gives CASSACGTGGRCEQFF. The full variable domain, in which reference TRBV9 and TRBJ2-1 provide the parts outside the CDR3, is DSGVTQTPKHLITATGQRVTLRCSPRSGDLSVYWYQQSLDQGLQFLIQYYNGEERAKGNILERFSAQQFPDLHSELNLSSLELGDSALYFCASSACGTGGRCEQFFGPGTRLTVL.

This rearrangement joins TRBV29-1 to TRBJ2-2; D remains ambiguous. V lost 6 bases to trimming and J lost 3 bases, with 11 bases between them. CDR3 length: 13 amino acids. Germline V lookup: CDR1 SQVTM, CDR2 ANQGSEA. DNA of the CDR3: TGCAGCGTAACCGGACGGTACACCGGGGAGCTGTTTTTT. As protein: CSVTGRYTGELFF.

This rearrangement joins TRBV7-2 to TRBJ1-2, with 7 bases that match TRBD1. The V and J ends lost 5 bases and 4 bases, in that order; junction bases with no gene match: 7. This CDR3 contains 14 residues. The germline V gene encodes CDR1 SGHTA and CDR2 FQGNSA. In DNA, the CDR3 is TGTGCCAGCAGCGTTACCGGGACAGTCTATGGCTACACCTTC. Residues: CASSVTGTVYGYTF.

The rearrangement uses TRBV7-2 and TRBJ2-7; 7 bases line up with TRBD1. With V trimmed by 5 bases and J by 0 bases, 4 bases remained unmatched. From germline, CDR1 is SGHTA and CDR2 FQGNSA. The CDR3 totals 14 residues. The CDR3 region is CASSDRVGSYEQYF. The CDR3 DNA is TGTGCCAGCAGCGACAGGGTCGGCTCCTACGAGCAGTACTTC.

The gene calls are TRBV5-6 and TRBJ2-1; a weak D match, TRBD1 (6 bases). This CDR3 contains 14 residues. CDR1 SGHDT and CDR2 YYEEEE come from the germline V gene. Trimming removed 2 bases at V and 5 bases at J, with 11 bases between. The CDR3 loop reads CASSFGTQNNEQFF. The CDR3 DNA reads TGTGCCAGCAGCTTCGGGACACAGAACAATGAGCAGTTCTTC.

This chain links TRBV28 with TRBJ2-3, with TRBD1 as a possible D gene (5 bases). The CDR3 loop spans 15 amino acids. V lost 5 bases, J lost 2 bases, and 14 bases lay in between. From germline, CDR1 is MDHEN and CDR2 SYDVKM. CDR3 residues: CASSPIQGFTDTQYF. The CDR3 nucleotides read TGTGCCAGCAGTCCAATCCAGGGATTCACAGATACGCAGTATTTT.

The gene calls are TRBV4-1 and TRBJ2-2; 8 nucleotides match TRBD1. Per germline, CDR1 MGHRA and CDR2 YSYEKL. V shed 4 bases and J 5 bases; nucleotides not matched to a gene: 6. This CDR3 is built from 15 residues. The CDR3 is CASSPDRGGTGELFF. CDR3 sequence (DNA): TGCGCCAGCAGCCCCGACAGGGGCGGTACCGGGGAGCTGTTTTTT.

This chain connects TRBV25-1 to TRBJ2-6; 8 bases align to TRBD1. V was pared by 7 bases and J by 2 bases, with 10 bases of the junction left unmatched. The CDR3 loop spans 17 amino acids. Germline CDR1 MGHDK, CDR2 SYGVNS. The CDR3 bases are TGTGCCAGCATGCCGGGTCAGGGGGCGGCTGGGGCCAACGTCCTGACTTTC. Protein: CASMPGQGAAGANVLTF.

V usage is TRBV2 and J usage is TRBJ2-7, with D perhaps TRBD2 (5 bases). Germline CDR1 is SNHLY and CDR2 is FYNNEI. Trimming removed 7 bases at V and 0 bases at J, with 22 bases between. CDR3 length: 17 residues. CDR3: CASTPNGPVGSSYEQYF. CDR3 nucleotide sequence: TGTGCCAGCACCCCGAATGGCCCAGTAGGGAGCTCCTACGAGCAGTACTTC.

CDR3 DNA sequence: TGCGCCAGCAGCTCGGCCCCCAGAACTAACTATGGCTACACCTTC. Translation: CASSSAPRTNYGYTF. V and J are TRBV5-1 and TRBJ1-2; D gene unclear. The CDR3 totals 15 residues. Trimming took 3 bases from V and 0 from J, leaving 12 bases between them. CDR1 is SGHRS and CDR2 is YFSETQ in the germline V gene.

The genes are TRBV9 and TRBJ1-2; 12 bases align to TRBD1. The V and J ends lost 1 base and 5 bases, in that order; junction bases with no gene match: 3. Germline CDR1 is SGDLS and CDR2 is YYNGEE. The CDR3 has 15 amino acids. CDR3 protein: CASSVSGQGAYGYTF. The DNA for the CDR3 is TGTGCCAGCAGCGTATCGGGACAGGGGGCATATGGCTACACCTTC.